This T cell receptor beta chain was captured in a study of CD8 T cells in Susac syndrome (dated by TCRdb to between 2018 and 2021). Context from the whole study: The study used repertoire sequencing to test whether antigen drove CD8+ T cell activation and differentiation in Susac syndrome. The research as a whole found: The number of individuals in the TCR sequencing and HLA analysis was acknowledged as relatively small.

Trimming takes 3 bases off V and 5 bases off J; junction bases not matched to a gene: 2. There are 14 amino acids in the CDR3, from cysteine to phenylalanine inclusive. CDR3 DNA only is kept here, 42 bases in frame from base 1. CDR1 and CDR2 were assigned from the germline V gene (reference sequence) as LNHNV and YYDKDF. With regard to this clonotype: Its antigen has not been determined. No per-base quality is available; no much larger clone lies one base away.

Peripheral blood CD8+ and CD4+ T cells from healthy donors, Susac syndrome patients and multiple sclerosis patients were profiled using high-throughput TCR beta sequencing. Multiple sclerosis controls were treatment-naive patients with stable or active relapsing-remitting disease fulfilling revised McDonald criteria. Bulk CD8+ and CD4+ T cells were purified magnetically by negative isolation, whereas CD8+ TEMRA cells were enriched by FACS. Blood was drawn into EDTA tubes, processed within 24 hours, and PBMCs were isolated by density gradient centrifugation. PBMCs intended for TCR sequencing were cryopreserved in liquid nitrogen and thawed later in a water bath at 37 degrees C. Purity of sorted or isolated CD4+, CD8+ and CD8+ TEMRA cells was at least 90%. RNA was extracted using the RNeasy kit, and roughly 0.5 to 1 microgram was reverse transcribed with random hexamers. The immunoSEQ multiplex PCR assay, which covers 54 Vbeta and 13 Jbeta segments, was used to amplify TCR beta CDR3 regions. To correct PCR amplification bias, a synthetic template baseline was used for both primer optimization and computational correction. In the authors' own workflow: Reads were annotated to V, D and J genes according to IMGT and were analyzed with immunoSEQ Analyzer, with only productive sequences retained. To calculate clonality, Shannon entropy was normalized by log2 of the number of productive unique sequences and then subtracted from one. For each patient and control, public and private clones were evaluated within the 100 most prevalent clones. Clones were defined as Susac-specific if absent from the healthy and MS cohorts, from around 1,100 published viral clones and from other ImmuneACCESS disease sequences. The public reads were quality trimmed at Q25 with fastp and then assembled into clones with MiXCR by TCRdb, keeping productive beta chains. Records with the same CDR3 protein are collapsed into one entry carrying the most frequent genes and DNA. The V and J calls, along with clone size, are taken from TCRdb and not from the paper's own processing. The sample table shows under 350,000 distinct CDR3 sequences, and roughly 94% are seen once. Roughly 0.064% of the sample rests with the top ten.

Material: CD4+ T cells from PBMCs. Recombination linked TRBV15 to TRBJ1-5, with TRBD1 matching 9 junction bases. This TCR was sampled from a human donor with multiple sclerosis. The base sequence is TGTGCCACCAGCAGGGACAGGGGACATCAGCCCCAGCATTTT. Its translation reads: CATSRDRGHQPQHF.